One and the same sample provided the 28 T cell receptor beta chains below, sequenced in a study of neurological immune-mediated disorders (dated by TCRdb to between 2019 and 2020). The library relied on 5' RACE. For sequencing, an Illumina HiSeq 2500 was employed. The public reads were quality trimmed at Q25 with fastp and then assembled into clones with MiXCR by TCRdb, keeping productive beta chains. Rows with a matching CDR3 protein are joined into one entry that keeps the most common DNA and genes. The sample profile shows 15,000 to 20,000 distinct CDR3 sequences; 7% to 8.5% of them were found once. 17% of the sample belongs to the ten largest clones. Sample: CD8+ T cells from blood. These receptors were obtained from a woman in her twenties or thirties with HTLV-1-associated myelopathy (HAM/TSP).

This clonotype was counted ten times or more. This sequence joins TRBV5-1 and TRBJ1-5; D is uncertain. V was cut by 0 bases and J by 2 bases, with 6 bases left in between. The CDR3 consists of 14 residues. Germline V gene data show CDR1 as SGHRS and CDR2 as YFSETQ. The CDR3 DNA is TGCGCCAGCAGCTTGGCGTCAGGCAATCAGCCCCAGCATTTT. Its translation is CASSLASGNQPQHF.

This clonotype was observed at least ten times. The rearrangement links TRBV9 to TRBJ1-6; no firm D call. V lost 0 bases and J 3 bases, leaving 13 bases between the germline ends. Germline CDR1 and CDR2: SGDLS and YYNGEE. This CDR3 is 17 amino acids long. CDR3 coding DNA: TGTGCCAGCAGCGTAGATTGGGGAGATAACTATAATTCACCCCTCCACTTT. Its protein product is CASSVDWGDNYNSPLHF.

The chain uses TRBV30 and TRBJ2-7; D gene unclear. V was cut by 2 bases and J by 6 bases, with 14 bases left in between. The CDR3 extends over 13 amino acids. Germline CDR1 reads GTSNPN; CDR2 reads SVGIG (reference sequence). The chain's CDR3 is CAWSSAVWGEQYF. CDR3 bases: TGTGCCTGGAGTTCCGCTGTTTGGGGCGAGCAGTACTTC. Combining the CDR3 with reference TRBV30 and TRBJ2-7 gives the whole variable domain SQTIHQWPATLVQPVGSPLSLECTVEGTSNPNLYWYRQAAGRGLQLLFYSVGIGQISSEVPQNLSASRPQDRQFILSSKKLLLSDSGFYLCAWSSAVWGEQYFGPGTRLTVT.

V and J are TRBV30 and TRBJ1-3; D is unclear. V was clipped by 0 bases and J by 8 bases, with 8 bases between them. Germline loops: CDR1 GTSNPN, CDR2 SVGIG (reference sequence). CDR3 length equals 12 residues. CDR3 coding DNA: TGTGCCTGGAGTGTAAGGTTGGACACCATATATTTT. It is translated as CAWSVRLDTIYF.

In this sample, this clonotype turned up many times. The V call is TRBV6-5, the J call TRBJ2-7, with 10 nucleotides matching TRBD1. The CDR3 has 15 residues. V lost 6 bases to trimming and J lost 6 bases; unmatched junction nucleotides: 11. CDR1 and CDR2 (germline): MNHEY, SVGAGI. The CDR3 nucleotides read TGTGCCAGCAGCCTCTATGGGACAGGGGTCAGCGAGCAGTACTTC. Translated, it gives CASSLYGTGVSEQYF.

This clonotype has a count of ten or more. The chain joins TRBV7-9 to TRBJ1-1; a possible D gene is TRBD1 (5 bases). The CDR3 sequence is 12 residues long. The V end lost 8 bases, the J end lost 3 bases, and 10 bases lay between the germline ends. Looked up from germline, CDR1 is SEHNR and CDR2 is FQNEAQ (reference sequence). CDR3 residues: CASCAGYTEAFF. The CDR3 DNA follows: TGTGCCAGCTGTGCAGGGTACACTGAAGCTTTCTTT.

This clonotype came up many times. The chain recombines TRBV7-9 with TRBJ2-1; a weak D match, TRBD2 (5 bases). CDR3 size: 11 residues. In germline, CDR1 is SEHNR, CDR2 FQNEAQ (reference sequence). V lost 5 bases and J lost 10, with 9 bases in between. CDR3 residues: CASSPGLEQFF. The CDR3 DNA sequence: TGTGCCAGCAGCCCCGGACTGGAGCAGTTCTTC.

This clonotype appeared many times. The gene calls are TRBV5-1 and TRBJ1-2; 8 positions agree with TRBD1. CDR1 is SGHRS and CDR2 is YFSETQ in the germline V gene. Trimming took 6 bases from V and 6 from J; bases not matched to a gene: 10. This CDR3 has 14 residues. The CDR3 coding sequence is TGCGCCAGCACTCCCGGGACAGGTGAAGATGGCTACACCTTC. Protein product: CASTPGTGEDGYTF. Looking up the rest from reference TRBV5-1 and TRBJ1-2 gives the full variable domain: KAGVTQTPRYLIKTRGQQVTLSCSPISGHRSVSWYQQTPGQGLQFLFEYFSETQRNKGNFPGRFSGRQFSNSRSEMNVSTLELGDSALYLCASTPGTGEDGYTFGSGTRLTVV.

There are many counts of this clonotype. The rearrangement uses TRBV6-5 and TRBJ2-7; 8 nucleotides line up with TRBD1. Germline values: CDR1 MNHEY, CDR2 SVGAGI. The CDR3 totals 15 residues. J lost 3 bases, V lost 6 bases, and 10 bases had no gene match. CDR3 loop: CASSSGQGGFYEQYF. The CDR3 DNA sequence: TGTGCCAGCAGCTCCGGACAGGGAGGTTTCTACGAGCAGTACTTC.

The table lists this clonotype with many counts. V is TRBV12-3 or TRBV12-4 and J is TRBJ1-1, with a possible D match to TRBD1 (5 bases). CDR3 length: 12 amino acids. V dropped 4 bases and J dropped 8 bases, with 11 bases sitting between them. Written as DNA, the CDR3 is TGTGCCAGCAGTTCGGGGACGGTGGAAGCTTTCTTT. Translation: CASSSGTVEAFF.

This clonotype was counted many times. The genes are TRBV12-3 or TRBV12-4 and TRBJ2-7; TRBD1 agrees at 7 bases. CDR3 length: 14 amino acids. J was trimmed by 3 bases and V by 5 bases; bases with no gene match: 7. The CDR3 sequence: CASSGLWDSYEQYF. CDR3 DNA: TGTGCCAGCAGTGGCCTCTGGGACAGCTACGAGCAGTACTTC.

This clonotype was recorded many times. V gene TRBV20-1 combines with J gene TRBJ2-7, with D possibly called TRBD1 or TRBD2 (5 bases each). V lost 6 bases and J lost 2, with 14 bases in between. CDR3 length: 13 residues. The germline CDR1 and CDR2 sequences are DFQATT and SNEGSKA (reference sequence). As DNA, the CDR3 is TGCAGTGCCTCTGGGACCGAAACCTACGAGCAGTACTTC. Translating it yields CSASGTETYEQYF.

This clonotype showed up many times. The chain couples TRBV2 to TRBJ1-1; D is perhaps TRBD1 (6 bases). The CDR3 consists of 17 residues. Germline CDR1 reads SNHLY; CDR2 reads FYNNEI. V was cut by 1 base and J by 1 base, with 16 bases left in between. DNA for the CDR3: TGTGCCAGCAGTGAAGGAGAAGCACAGGGCTCGAACACTGAAGCTTTCTTT. Protein sequence: CASSEGEAQGSNTEAFF.

This clonotype was seen many times. The rearrangement uses TRBV10-3 and TRBJ1-1; 10 bases agree with TRBD1. Trimming took 10 bases from V and 4 from J; bases not matched to a gene: 12. CDR3 length: 15 residues. Germline CDR1 is ENHRY and CDR2 is SYGVKD. The CDR3 coding sequence is TGTGCCACCGGGACAGGGGAATGGGGCAGCACTGAAGCTTTCTTT. This translates into CATGTGEWGSTEAFF.

On this clonotype itself: Because the CDR3's place on the DNA is in doubt, the DNA is left out and the CDR3 is given as listed by TCRdb. The V call is TRBV5-1, the J call TRBJ2-1; the table's TRBD2 call for D was not verified on the DNA. The CDR3 region is 21 residues in length, termini included. Germline V gene lookup returns CDR1 SGHRS and CDR2 YFSETQ. This CDR3 is CASSFYICSARTSGDYNEQFF.

This clonotype occurred many times. This chain links TRBV6-6 with TRBJ2-1; D unclear. Germline CDR1 is MNHNY and CDR2 is SVGAGI (reference sequence). The V gene lost 4 bases and the J gene lost 8 bases, with 9 bases spanning the gap. CDR3 length equals 12 residues. The CDR3 here is CASSSPQDEQFF. The CDR3 bases are TGTGCCAGCAGTTCACCCCAGGATGAGCAGTTCTTC.

Turning to this clonotype: At one end the junction does not follow the germline gene, possibly because of a read error. The chain carries TRBV3-1 and TRBJ2-5, with TRBD1 matching over 7 bases. Looked up from germline, CDR1 is LGHDT and CDR2 is YNNKEL (reference sequence). The CDR3 is 16 amino acids. The CDR3: CVSSQDGEGAGEIQYF. In nucleotides, the CDR3 is TGTGTCAGCAGCCAAGATGGTGAGGGGGCTGGAGAGATCCAGTACTTC.

This clonotype appeared many times. J is TRBJ2-7 and V is TRBV12-3 or TRBV12-4; 11 positions agree with TRBD2. V dropped 6 bases and J dropped 4; count of bases not matched to a gene: 5. The CDR3 consists of 14 residues. The CDR3 sequence is CASSHTSGGYEQYF. Here the CDR3 DNA reads TGTGCCAGCAGCCACACTAGCGGGGGTTACGAGCAGTACTTC.

By share, this clonotype ranks as large (0.1 to 1%). This chain uses TRBV20-1 with TRBJ1-5; TRBD1 agrees at 7 bases. This CDR3 is built from 15 residues. Trimming removed 6 bases from V and 6 bases from J; junction bases left unmatched: 14. CDR1 is DFQATT and CDR2 is SNEGSKA in the germline V gene (reference sequence). CDR3 bases: TGCAGTGCCAAACGAAACGACAGGGATACTCAGCCCCAGCATTTT. This sequence encodes CSAKRNDRDTQPQHF.

This clonotype was detected ten times or more. The chain recombines TRBV11-2 with TRBJ1-6; D perhaps matches TRBD1 (5 bases). This CDR3 has 14 amino acids. Germline V lookup: CDR1 SGHAT, CDR2 FQNNGV. Between the trimmed V and J ends, which lost 4 bases and 8 bases, there was a span of 12 bases. CDR3 DNA sequence: TGTGCCAGCAGCTCCGAGGGGTCGGATTCACCCCTCCACTTT. Translated: CASSSEGSDSPLHF.

This clonotype was counted a single time. The CDR3 carries no conserved terminal phenylalanine or tryptophan, so it likely arises from a read error. V gene TRBV20-1 combines with J gene TRBJ1-1; TRBD1 matches at 7 bases. The CDR3 runs 13 residues. Germline CDR1 is DFQATT and CDR2 is SNEGSKA (reference sequence). V shed 4 bases, J shed 3 bases, and the junction held 5 bases outside the gene matches. The DNA for the CDR3 is TGCAGTGCTAAAGGACAGGCTGACACTGAAGCTTTCATT. Translating gives CSAKGQADTEAFI.

There are many counts of this clonotype. The V and J genes are TRBV9 and TRBJ1-2, with 11 bases that match TRBD1. V lost 1 base to trimming and J lost 6 bases; unmatched junction nucleotides: 11. This CDR3 is 17 amino acids long. Germline V lookup: CDR1 SGDLS, CDR2 YYNGEE. The CDR3 sequence: CASSVSLTGQGGNGYTF. The CDR3 DNA sequence: TGTGCCAGCAGCGTATCACTAACGGGACAGGGGGGAAATGGCTACACCTTC.

This clonotype was recorded at least ten times. The V call is TRBV5-1, the J call TRBJ2-1; 7 bases fit TRBD1. The trim removed 3 bases at V and 1 base at J, leaving 4 bases unmatched. Per germline, CDR1 SGHRS and CDR2 YFSETQ. This CDR3 comprises 15 residues. CDR3 residues: CASSSSGGSYNEQFF. The CDR3 DNA reads TGCGCCAGCAGCTCATCAGGGGGTTCCTACAATGAGCAGTTCTTC.

This clonotype was detected many times. For the CDR3, the DNA is TGCAGTGCTCCCTATGACAGGGGGCTTGGTGAAAAACTGTTTTTT. Amino acid sequence: CSAPYDRGLGEKLFF. V is TRBV20-1 and J is TRBJ1-4; 10 bases match TRBD1. Losses at the gene ends were 5 bases for V and 7 bases for J; bases not matched to a gene: 10. The CDR3 consists of 15 residues. Germline-derived CDR1 and CDR2 are DFQATT and SNEGSKA (reference sequence).

In its sample, this clonotype was seen a few times. The chain recombines TRBV7-9 with TRBJ1-1; possibly TRBD1 for D (5 bases). The CDR3 has 13 residues. Between the trimmed V and J ends, which lost 4 bases and 6 bases, there was a span of 12 bases. Germline loops: CDR1 SEHNR, CDR2 FQNEAQ (reference sequence). The DNA for the CDR3 is TGTGCCAGCAGCTATCCGGGGGGGTCTGAAGCTTTCTTT. Protein product: CASSYPGGSEAFF. Full variable domain (outside the CDR3, taken from reference TRBV7-9 and TRBJ1-1): DTGVSQNPRHKITKRGQNVTFRCDPISEHNRLYWYRQTLGQGPEFLTYFQNEAQLEKSRLLSDRFSAERPKGSFSTLEIQRTEQGDSAMYLCASSYPGGSEAFFGQGTRLTVV.

V is TRBV20-1 and J is TRBJ2-7; D remains unclear. The CDR3 length is 14 residues. Trimming removed 0 bases from V and 3 bases from J, with 12 bases in between. In germline, CDR1 is DFQATT, CDR2 SNEGSKA (reference sequence). The DNA for the CDR3 is TGCAGTGCTAGAGAATTGGTAATTGGCTACGAGCAGTACTTC. It translates to CSARELVIGYEQYF.

This clonotype came up many times. The chain carries TRBV7-9 and TRBJ2-7; TRBD1 might be the D (5 bases). The V gene lost 4 bases and the J gene lost 3 bases, with 10 bases spanning the gap. CDR3 size: 13 residues. Germline values: CDR1 SEHNR, CDR2 FQNEAQ (reference sequence). For the CDR3, the DNA is TGTGCCAGCAGCTCCACCGACAGCTACGAGCAGTACTTC. Protein product: CASSSTDSYEQYF.

This chain connects TRBV11-2 to TRBJ2-3; D unresolved. The CDR3 is 15 residues long. V was trimmed by 0 bases and J by 0 bases, leaving 7 bases between them. CDR1 is SGHAT and CDR2 is FQNNGV in the germline V gene. CDR3 residues: CASSLEFRSTDTQYF. Written as DNA, the CDR3 is TGTGCCAGCAGCTTAGAGTTCCGGAGCACAGATACGCAGTATTTT.